This T cell receptor (beta chain) was identified during a study of shared clonotypes between healthy human individuals (dated by TCRdb to 2019 to 2021). For the wider study: The cohort comprised a couple of women and three men aged 18 to 49 years. To increase sequencing depth and limit assay-specific biases, TCR repertoire library preparation and sequencing were carried out by different laboratories using diverse techniques. To estimate repertoire size and how much clonotypes are shared between individuals, the study performed deep sequencing of blood TCR repertoires from a handful of healthy adults. Each donor's leukapheresis produced roughly between roughly 0.94 and 9.5 billion PBMCs. For each donor, three plates each were used for CD4 naive and CD4 memory, two plates were used for CD8 naive, and one plate was used for CD8 memory. What the work shows at the level of the full study, not this receptor alone: Even with the large sequencing depth, rarefaction of the sorted-subset datasets indicated that sequencing was incomplete. Based on pairwise subsampling, the degree of clonotype sharing among donors was expected to be affected by sequencing depth. When a handful of donors were compared, the shared fraction of clonotypes was roughly 5% for naive CD4, about 4% for naive CD8, 2.3% for memory CD4, and around 0.37% for memory CD8. The small number of donors limited the genetic and exposure-history diversity represented. Higher generation probabilities were observed for clonotypes shared by all four sorted-subset donors than for non-shared clonotypes. Sampling was restricted to blood, and TCR repertoires in tissues likely differ from the TCR repertoires found in blood. Naive subsets generally had larger estimated clonotype richness than memory subsets.

Using the deep immunoSEQ assay, TCR CDR3 regions were amplified from genomic DNA by multiplex PCR. Genomic DNA extracted from each cell subset was distributed evenly over all wells of several immunoSEQ 96-well plates, and each plate served as one replicate. Each replicate PCR for sorted subsets received around 200 ng genomic DNA, equal to 28,000 or so T cell genomes. Purified libraries were quantified with a Qubit 3.0 fluorometer, sized on a Bioanalyzer 2100, and re-quantified with the KAPA Library Quantification kit. Every immunoSEQ 96-well plate was sequenced on a separate single-read 150-cycle Illumina NextSeq 550 flow cell. The authors processed their data as follows. Because the immunoSEQ output included only junctional sequences and no quality scores, the filtering could not be the same as the filtering used for full-length reads. To assign V/J genes and CDR3, sequences were annotated against IMGT germline references using PyIR, a Python wrapper for IgBLAST v1.9. Reads were filtered out if the reads had weak V/J assignments (E-value above 1e-6), no CDR3, stop codons, out-of-frame junctions, or ambiguous translated residues. V3J clonotypes were defined by identical inferred V gene, J gene, and CDR3 amino acid sequence. To compute the percentage overlap between repertoires, the number of shared unique clonotypes was divided by the size of the smaller repertoire. Repertoire richness was assessed with RTK rarefaction, the Chao1 estimator, and Recon v2.1 estimates of unobserved clonotypes. Generation probabilities were computed with OLGA for all TCRbeta clonotypes obtained by the gDNA method from four donors. Sourced from immuneACCESS, this table was stored by TCRdb with only in-frame sequences that have V and J called. A share of the clones is absent; for the studies checked, an unresolved V gene accounts for under half, and the remainder has no known explanation. The V and J calls and clone size were taken over from that table, and D and trimming were inferred from the DNA. In all, the sample holds around 2.3 million clones, and approximately 96% of those were seen once. The ten largest clones add up to around 0.13% of the sample.

Concerning this clone itself: This receptor's antigen is unknown. Base qualities are missing; no much larger clone stands one base away.

From cysteine to phenylalanine, the CDR3 is 15 amino acids long. CDR3 DNA is the only sequence kept; it has 45 bases, read in frame from the first base. V drops 1 base and J drops 2 bases, leaving 11 bases in between. CDR1 and CDR2 are read off the germline V gene (reference sequence) as SEHNR and FQNEAQ. Donors were healthy HIV-negative adults with no recently reported acute infections or vaccinations. Only Caucasian adults living in Nashville, Tennessee, USA were represented among the donors. CD4+ T cells were enriched by magnetic negative selection, after which naive cells were positively selected on CD45RA and the negative fraction was taken as the memory subset. Blood was obtained by leukapheresis, after which PBMCs were separated by Ficoll-Histopaque density gradient centrifugation and cryopreserved in liquid nitrogen vapor phase. Analytical flow cytometry was used to check the purity and quantity of every magnetically sorted T cell population. Genomic DNA was isolated from every sorted fraction and measured by UV absorbance on a Nanodrop 2000c.

Sequencing was performed on naive CD4+ T cells sorted from blood. The label giving this sample's cell subset or site can be read as: CD45RA+ positively selected. The clonotype comes from a man younger than 35 in good health. The chain links TRBV7-9 with TRBJ2-5; the D segment could be TRBD2, given 6 matching bases. The DNA is as follows: TGTGCCAGCAGCTTAGAGTTTGCGGGACAAGAGACCCAGTACTTC. Its translation reads: CASSLEFAGQETQYF.